This T cell receptor beta chain was profiled in a study of technical replicates of blood from a handful of donors. Assay used: immunoSEQ multiplex PCR; TCRdb lists only in-frame clones, some missing. The table records about 70,000 clones, roughly 96% of them present only once. The length of the CDR3 is 16 residues. Trimming removed 0 bases from V and 8 bases from J, with 16 bases in between. CDR1 LNHDA and CDR2 SQIVND come from the germline V gene (reference sequence). Material: T cells isolated from PBMCs. This sequence originates from a human donor in good health. V and J are TRBV19 and TRBJ1-4; weak D call: TRBD1 (6 bases). The CDR3 coding sequence is TGTGCCAGTAGTATAGACCGGGACACAACAGGGGAAAAACTGTTTTTT. Its protein is CASSIDRDTTGEKLFF.